This T cell receptor (beta chain) was recovered during a study of early T cells in non-severe SARS-CoV-2 infection. Background on the study: From unsorted whole blood, bulk RNA was sequenced, and the chains remained unpaired.

General study results and limits: Anti-spike CD8 responses were favored by VDJdb matching, which missed private and CD4 specificities.

Unique molecular identifiers were affixed to single, distinct cDNA molecules. TCRdb analysed the 5' RACE reads with MiXCR anew, one entry per CDR3 protein. The repertoire holds 59,000 or so distinct CDR3 sequences, with approximately 12% as singletons. This CDR3 spans 15 amino acids. V trimming: 1 base; J trimming: 4 bases; junction bases outside the gene matches: 4. Germline values: CDR1 LGHDT, CDR2 YNNKEL (reference sequence). This clonotype was detected a few times. Its antigen is as yet unknown. The clonotype comes from an adult who was a healthcare worker with PCR-confirmed SARS-CoV-2 infection or an uninfected control (not recorded which). V gene TRBV3-1 combines with J gene TRBJ1-2, with TRBD1 matching 9 bases. This sample comprised whole blood, obtained at baseline. The CDR3 loop reads CASSQVRTGVYGYTF. CDR3 bases: TGTGCCAGCAGCCAAGTCCGGACAGGGGTCTATGGCTACACCTTC.